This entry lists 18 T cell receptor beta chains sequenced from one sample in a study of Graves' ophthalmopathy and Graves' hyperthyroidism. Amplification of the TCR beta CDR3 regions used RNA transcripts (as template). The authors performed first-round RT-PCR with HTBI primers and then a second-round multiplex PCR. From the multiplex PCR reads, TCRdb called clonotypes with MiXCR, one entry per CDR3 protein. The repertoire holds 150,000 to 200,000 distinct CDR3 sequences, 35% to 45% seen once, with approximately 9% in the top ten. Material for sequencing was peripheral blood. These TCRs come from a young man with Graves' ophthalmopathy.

In DNA form, the CDR3 reads TGTGCCAGCAGTTCCCCTGGGACAGGGGTAATGAACACTGAAGCTTTCTTT. This gives the protein CASSSPGTGVMNTEAFF. The V and J genes are TRBV28 and TRBJ1-1; 10 positions match TRBD1. CDR3 size: 17 residues. The germline gives CDR1 MDHEN, CDR2 SYDVKM. With V trimmed by 4 bases and J by 0 bases, 8 bases remained unmatched.

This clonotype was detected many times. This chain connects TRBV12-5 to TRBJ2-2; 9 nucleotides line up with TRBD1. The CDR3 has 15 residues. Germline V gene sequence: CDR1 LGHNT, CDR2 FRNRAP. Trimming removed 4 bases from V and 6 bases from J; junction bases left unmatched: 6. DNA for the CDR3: TGTGCTAGTGGTTCAGACAGGGGGTTCCCCGGGGAGCTGTTTTTT. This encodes CASGSDRGFPGELFF.

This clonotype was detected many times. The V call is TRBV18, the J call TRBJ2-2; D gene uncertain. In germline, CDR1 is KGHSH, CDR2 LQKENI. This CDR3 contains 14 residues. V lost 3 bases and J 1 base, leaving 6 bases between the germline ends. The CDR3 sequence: CASSPNQNTGELFF. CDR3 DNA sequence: TGTGCCAGCTCACCGAACCAGAACACCGGGGAGCTGTTTTTT.

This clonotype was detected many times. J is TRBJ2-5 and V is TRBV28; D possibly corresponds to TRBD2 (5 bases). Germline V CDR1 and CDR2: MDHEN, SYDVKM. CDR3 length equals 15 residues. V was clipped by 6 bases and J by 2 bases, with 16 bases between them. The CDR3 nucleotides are TGTGCCAGCAGCCCATCGGCGGGTTTTCAAGAGACCCAGTACTTC. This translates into CASSPSAGFQETQYF.

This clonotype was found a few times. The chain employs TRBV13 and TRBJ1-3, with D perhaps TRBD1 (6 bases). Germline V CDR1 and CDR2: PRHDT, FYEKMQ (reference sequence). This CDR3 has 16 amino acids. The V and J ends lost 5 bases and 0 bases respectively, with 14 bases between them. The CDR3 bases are TGTGCCAGCAGCCCCCGGGGGGCGAGCTCTGGAAACACCATATATTTT. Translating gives CASSPRGASSGNTIYF.

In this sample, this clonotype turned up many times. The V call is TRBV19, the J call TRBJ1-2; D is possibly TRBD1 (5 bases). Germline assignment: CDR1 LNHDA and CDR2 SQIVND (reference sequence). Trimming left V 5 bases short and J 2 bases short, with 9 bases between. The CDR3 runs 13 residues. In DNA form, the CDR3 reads TGTGCCAGTAGTCTCGGGGCGAACTATGGCTACACCTTC. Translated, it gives CASSLGANYGYTF.

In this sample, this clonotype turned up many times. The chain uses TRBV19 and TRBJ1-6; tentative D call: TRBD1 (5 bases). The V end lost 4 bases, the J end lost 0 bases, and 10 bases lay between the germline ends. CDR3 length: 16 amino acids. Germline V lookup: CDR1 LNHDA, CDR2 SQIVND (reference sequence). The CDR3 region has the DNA TGTGCCAGTAGTACGGCGGGGGGCTCCTATAATTCACCCCTCCACTTT. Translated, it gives CASSTAGGSYNSPLHF.

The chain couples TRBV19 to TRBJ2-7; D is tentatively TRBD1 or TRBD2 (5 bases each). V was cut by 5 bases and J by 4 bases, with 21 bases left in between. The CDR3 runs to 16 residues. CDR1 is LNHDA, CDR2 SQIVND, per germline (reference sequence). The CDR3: CASSPSHGTGFYEQYF. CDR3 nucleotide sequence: TGTGCCAGTAGTCCCTCCCATGGGACGGGATTTTACGAGCAGTACTTC.

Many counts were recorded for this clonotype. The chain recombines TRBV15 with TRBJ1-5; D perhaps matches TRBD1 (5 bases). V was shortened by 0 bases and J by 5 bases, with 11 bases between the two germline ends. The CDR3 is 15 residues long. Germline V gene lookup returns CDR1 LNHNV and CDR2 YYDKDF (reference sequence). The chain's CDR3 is CATSRDQGVYQPQHF. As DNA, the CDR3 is TGTGCCACCAGCAGAGATCAAGGGGTCTATCAGCCCCAGCATTTT.

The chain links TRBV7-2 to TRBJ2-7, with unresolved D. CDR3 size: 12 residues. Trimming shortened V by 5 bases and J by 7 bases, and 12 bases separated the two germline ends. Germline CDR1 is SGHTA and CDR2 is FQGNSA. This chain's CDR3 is CASSRDVGEQYF. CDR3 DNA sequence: TGTGCCAGCAGCCGAGATGTTGGGGAGCAGTACTTC.

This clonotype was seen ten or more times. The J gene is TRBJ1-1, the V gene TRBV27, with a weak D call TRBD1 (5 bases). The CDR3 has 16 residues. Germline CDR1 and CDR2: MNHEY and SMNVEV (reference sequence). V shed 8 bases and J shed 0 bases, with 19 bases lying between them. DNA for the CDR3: TGTGCCAGCGGTAACCCCTCTACGACAGTGAACACTGAAGCTTTCTTT. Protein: CASGNPSTTVNTEAFF.

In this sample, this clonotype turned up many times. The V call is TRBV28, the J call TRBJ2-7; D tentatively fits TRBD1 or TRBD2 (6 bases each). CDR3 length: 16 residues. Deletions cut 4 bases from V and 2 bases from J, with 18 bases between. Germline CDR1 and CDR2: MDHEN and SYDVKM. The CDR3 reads CASSSLGGGSTYEQYF. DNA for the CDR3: TGTGCCAGCAGTTCCCTCGGAGGGGGGTCCACCTACGAGCAGTACTTC.

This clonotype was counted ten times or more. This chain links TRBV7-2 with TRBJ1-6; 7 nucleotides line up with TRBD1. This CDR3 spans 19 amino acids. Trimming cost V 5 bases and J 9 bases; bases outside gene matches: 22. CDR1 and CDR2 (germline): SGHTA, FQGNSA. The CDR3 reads CASSPRTGWNAQIVSPLHF. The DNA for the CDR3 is TGTGCCAGCAGCCCGAGGACAGGCTGGAACGCCCAAATTGTTTCACCCCTCCACTTT.

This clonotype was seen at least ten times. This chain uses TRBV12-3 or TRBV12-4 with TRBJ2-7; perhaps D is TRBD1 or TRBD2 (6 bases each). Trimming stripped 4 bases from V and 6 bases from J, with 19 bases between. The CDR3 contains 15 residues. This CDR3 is CASSSGAYLGLEQYF. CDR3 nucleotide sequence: TGTGCCAGCAGTTCGGGGGCATATTTAGGCCTCGAGCAGTACTTC.

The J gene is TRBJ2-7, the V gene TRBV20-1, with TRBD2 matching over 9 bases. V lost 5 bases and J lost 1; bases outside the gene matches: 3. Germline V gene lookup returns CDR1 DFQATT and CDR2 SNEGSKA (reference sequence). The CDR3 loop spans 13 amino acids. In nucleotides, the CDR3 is TGCAGTGCTGGACTAGCGAGATCCTACGAGCAGTACTTC. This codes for CSAGLARSYEQYF.

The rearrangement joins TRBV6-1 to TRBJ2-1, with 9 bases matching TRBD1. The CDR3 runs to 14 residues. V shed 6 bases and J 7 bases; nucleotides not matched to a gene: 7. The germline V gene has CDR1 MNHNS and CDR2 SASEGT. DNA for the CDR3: TGTGCCAGCAGAGCCGGGACAGGGAAAAATGAGCAGTTCTTC. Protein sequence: CASRAGTGKNEQFF.

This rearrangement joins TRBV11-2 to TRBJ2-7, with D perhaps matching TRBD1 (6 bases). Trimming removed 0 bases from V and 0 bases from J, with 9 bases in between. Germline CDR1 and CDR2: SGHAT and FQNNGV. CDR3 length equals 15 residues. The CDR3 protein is CASSLENRDSYEQYF. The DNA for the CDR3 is TGTGCCAGCAGCTTAGAGAACAGGGACTCCTACGAGCAGTACTTC.

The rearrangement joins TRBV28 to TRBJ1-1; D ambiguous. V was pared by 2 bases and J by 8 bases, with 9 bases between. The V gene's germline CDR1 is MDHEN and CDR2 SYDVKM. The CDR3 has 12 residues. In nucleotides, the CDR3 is TGTGCCAGCAGTTTACAATATGGGGAAGCTTTCTTT. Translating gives CASSLQYGEAFF. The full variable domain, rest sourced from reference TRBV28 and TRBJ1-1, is DVKVTQSSRYLVKRTGEKVFLECVQDMDHENMFWYRQDPGLGLRLIYFSYDVKMKEKGDIPEGYSVSREKKERFSLILESASTNQTSMYLCASSLQYGEAFFGQGTRLTVV.